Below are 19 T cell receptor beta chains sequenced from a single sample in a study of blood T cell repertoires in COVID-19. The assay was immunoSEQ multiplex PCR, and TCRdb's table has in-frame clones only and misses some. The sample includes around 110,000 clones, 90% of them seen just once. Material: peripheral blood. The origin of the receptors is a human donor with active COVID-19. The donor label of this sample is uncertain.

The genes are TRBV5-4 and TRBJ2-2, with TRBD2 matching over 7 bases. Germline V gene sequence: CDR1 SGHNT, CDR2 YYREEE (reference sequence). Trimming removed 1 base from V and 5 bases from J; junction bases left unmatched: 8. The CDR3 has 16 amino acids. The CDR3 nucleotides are TGTGCCAGCAGCTTGCCAGGACTAGGGTGGACCGGGGAGCTGTTTTTT. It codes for CASSLPGLGWTGELFF.

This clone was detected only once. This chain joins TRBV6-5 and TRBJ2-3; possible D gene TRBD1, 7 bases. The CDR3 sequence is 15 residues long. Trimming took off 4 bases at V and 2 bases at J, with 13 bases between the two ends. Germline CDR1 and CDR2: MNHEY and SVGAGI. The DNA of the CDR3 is TGTGCCAGCAGTTCCCAGGGGGGTGCCACAGATACGCAGTATTTT. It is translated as CASSSQGGATDTQYF.

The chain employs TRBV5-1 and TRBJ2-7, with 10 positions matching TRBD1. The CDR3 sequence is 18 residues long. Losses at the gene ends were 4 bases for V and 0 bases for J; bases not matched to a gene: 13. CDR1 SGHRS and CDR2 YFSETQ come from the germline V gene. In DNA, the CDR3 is TGCGCCAGCAGCAACTGGACAGGGGGTACCCCTAGCTCCTACGAGCAGTACTTC. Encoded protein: CASSNWTGGTPSSYEQYF.

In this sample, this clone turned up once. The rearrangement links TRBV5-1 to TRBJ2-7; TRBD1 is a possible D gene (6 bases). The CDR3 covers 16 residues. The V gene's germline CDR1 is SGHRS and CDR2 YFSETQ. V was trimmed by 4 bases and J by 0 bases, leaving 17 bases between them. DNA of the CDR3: TGCGCCAGCAGCATACCCCGGGACACAGTCTCCTACGAGCAGTACTTC. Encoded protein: CASSIPRDTVSYEQYF.

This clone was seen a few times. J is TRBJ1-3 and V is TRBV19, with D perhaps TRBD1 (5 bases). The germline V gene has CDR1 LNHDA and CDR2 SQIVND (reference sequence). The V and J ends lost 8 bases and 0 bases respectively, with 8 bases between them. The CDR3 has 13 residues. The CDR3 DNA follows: TGTGCCAGTCGACAGAACTCTGGAAACACCATATATTTT. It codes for CASRQNSGNTIYF. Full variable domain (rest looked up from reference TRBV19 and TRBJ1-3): DGGITQSPKYLFRKEGQNVTLSCEQNLNHDAMYWYRQDPGQGLRLIYYSQIVNDFQKGDIAEGYSVSREKKESFPLTVTSAQKNPTAFYLCASRQNSGNTIYFGEGSWLTVV.

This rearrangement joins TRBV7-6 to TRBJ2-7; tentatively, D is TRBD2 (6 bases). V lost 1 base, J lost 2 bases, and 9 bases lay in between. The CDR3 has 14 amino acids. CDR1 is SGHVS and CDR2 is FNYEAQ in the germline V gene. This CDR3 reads CASSLDGGPYEQYF. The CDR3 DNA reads TGTGCCAGCAGCTTAGACGGGGGACCCTACGAGCAGTACTTC.

CDR3 DNA sequence: TGTGCCAGCAGCTTATTCTCCGGACAGATGCAAGAGACCCAGTACTTC. Its translation: CASSLFSGQMQETQYF. This chain uses TRBV11-2 with TRBJ2-5; TRBD1 is a possible D gene (6 bases). The germline gives CDR1 SGHAT, CDR2 FQNNGV. The CDR3 covers 16 residues. V was cut by 2 bases and J by 2 bases, with 15 bases left in between. Together with reference TRBV11-2 and TRBJ2-5, the CDR3 gives the full variable domain: EAGVAQSPRYKIIEKRQSVAFWCNPISGHATLYWYQQILGQGPKLLIQFQNNGVVDDSQLPKDRFSAERLKGVDSTLKIQPAKLEDSAVYLCASSLFSGQMQETQYFGPGTRLLVL.

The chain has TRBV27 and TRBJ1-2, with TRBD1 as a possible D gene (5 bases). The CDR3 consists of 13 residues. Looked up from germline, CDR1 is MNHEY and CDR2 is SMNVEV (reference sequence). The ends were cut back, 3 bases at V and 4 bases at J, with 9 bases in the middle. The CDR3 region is CASSFGQGYGYTF. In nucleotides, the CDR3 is TGTGCCAGCAGTTTCGGGCAGGGCTATGGCTACACCTTC.

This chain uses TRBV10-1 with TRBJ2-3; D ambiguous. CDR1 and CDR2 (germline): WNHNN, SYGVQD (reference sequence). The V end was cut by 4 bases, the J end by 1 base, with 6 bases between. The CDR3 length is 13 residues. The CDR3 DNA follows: TGCGCCAGCAGTGTTAGTCGCACAGATACGCAGTATTTT. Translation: CASSVSRTDTQYF.

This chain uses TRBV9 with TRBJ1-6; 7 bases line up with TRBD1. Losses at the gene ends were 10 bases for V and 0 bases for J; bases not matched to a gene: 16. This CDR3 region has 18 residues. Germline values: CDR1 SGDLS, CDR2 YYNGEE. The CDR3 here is CADERGPFPSSYNSPLHF. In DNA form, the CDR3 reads TGTGCCGACGAGAGGGGGCCCTTCCCGAGCTCCTATAATTCACCCCTCCACTTT.

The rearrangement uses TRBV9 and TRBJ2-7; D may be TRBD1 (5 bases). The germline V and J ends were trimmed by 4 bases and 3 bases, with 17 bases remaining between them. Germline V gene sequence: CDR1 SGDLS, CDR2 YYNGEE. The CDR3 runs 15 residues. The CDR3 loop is CASSPEGVLSYEQYF. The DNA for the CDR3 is TGTGCCAGCAGCCCCGAAGGGGTTCTAAGCTACGAGCAGTACTTC.

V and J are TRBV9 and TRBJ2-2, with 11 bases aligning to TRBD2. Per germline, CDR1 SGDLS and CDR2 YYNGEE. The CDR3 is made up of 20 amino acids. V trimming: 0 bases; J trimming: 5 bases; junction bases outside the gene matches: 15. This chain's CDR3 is CASSVGISGGANPRTGELFF. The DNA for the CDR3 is TGTGCCAGCAGCGTAGGGATTAGCGGGGGGGCTAATCCGCGAACCGGGGAGCTGTTTTTT.

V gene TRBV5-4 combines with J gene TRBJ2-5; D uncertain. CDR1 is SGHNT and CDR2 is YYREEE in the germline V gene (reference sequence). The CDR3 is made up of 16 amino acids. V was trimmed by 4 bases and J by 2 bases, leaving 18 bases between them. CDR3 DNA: TGTGCCAGCAGCCCCGGGTTAGGAGAAGGACAAGAGACCCAGTACTTC. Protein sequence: CASSPGLGEGQETQYF. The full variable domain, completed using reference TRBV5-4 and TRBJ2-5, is ETGVTQSPTHLIKTRGQQVTLRCSSQSGHNTVSWYQQALGQGPQFIFQYYREEENGRGNFPPRFSGLQFPNYSSELNVNALELDDSALYLCASSPGLGEGQETQYFGPGTRLLVL.

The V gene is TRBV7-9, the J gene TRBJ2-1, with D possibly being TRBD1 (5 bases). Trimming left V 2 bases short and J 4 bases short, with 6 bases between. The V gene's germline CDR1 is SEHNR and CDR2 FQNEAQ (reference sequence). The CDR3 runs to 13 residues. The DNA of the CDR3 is TGTGCCAGCAGCTTACAGGGTTACAATGAGCAGTTCTTC. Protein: CASSLQGYNEQFF. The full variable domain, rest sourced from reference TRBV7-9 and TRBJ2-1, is DTGVSQNPRHKITKRGQNVTFRCDPISEHNRLYWYRQTLGQGPEFLTYFQNEAQLEKSRLLSDRFSAERPKGSFSTLEIQRTEQGDSAMYLCASSLQGYNEQFFGPGTRLTVL.

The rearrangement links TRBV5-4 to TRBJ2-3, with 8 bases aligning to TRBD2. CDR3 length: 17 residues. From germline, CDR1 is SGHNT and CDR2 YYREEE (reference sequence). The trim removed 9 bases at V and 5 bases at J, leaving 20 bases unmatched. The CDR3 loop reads CATGPGGAGGRGDTQYF. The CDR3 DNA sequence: TGTGCCACTGGCCCCGGAGGTGCGGGGGGCCGGGGAGATACGCAGTATTTT. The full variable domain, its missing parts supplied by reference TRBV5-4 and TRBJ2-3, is ETGVTQSPTHLIKTRGQQVTLRCSSQSGHNTVSWYQQALGQGPQFIFQYYREEENGRGNFPPRFSGLQFPNYSSELNVNALELDDSALYLCATGPGGAGGRGDTQYFGPGTRLTVL.

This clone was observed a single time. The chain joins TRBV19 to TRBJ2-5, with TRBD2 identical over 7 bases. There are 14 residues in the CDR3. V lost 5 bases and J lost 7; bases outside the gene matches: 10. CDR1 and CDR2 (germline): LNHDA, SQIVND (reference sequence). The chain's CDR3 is CASSPRTGGGTQYF. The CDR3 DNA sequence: TGTGCCAGTAGTCCCAGGACGGGCGGGGGGACCCAGTACTTC.

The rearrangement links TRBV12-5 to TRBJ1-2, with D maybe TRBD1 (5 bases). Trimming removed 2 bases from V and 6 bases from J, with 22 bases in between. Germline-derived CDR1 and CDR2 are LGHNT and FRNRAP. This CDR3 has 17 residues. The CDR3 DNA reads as TGTGCTAGTGGTTTGCTCACCTCAGGGCATCCGGGCCATGGCTACACCTTC. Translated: CASGLLTSGHPGHGYTF.

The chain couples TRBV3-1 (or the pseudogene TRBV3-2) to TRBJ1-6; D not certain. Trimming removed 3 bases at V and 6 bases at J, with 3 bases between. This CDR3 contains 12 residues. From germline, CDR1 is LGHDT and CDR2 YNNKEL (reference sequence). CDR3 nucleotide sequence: TGTGCCAGCAGCCAGAGTAATTCACCCCTCCACTTT. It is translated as CASSQSNSPLHF.

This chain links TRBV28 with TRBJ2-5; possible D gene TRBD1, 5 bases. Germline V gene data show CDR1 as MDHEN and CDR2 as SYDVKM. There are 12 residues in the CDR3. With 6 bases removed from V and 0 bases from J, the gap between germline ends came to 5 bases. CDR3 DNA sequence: TGTGCCAGCAGGGACAACCAAGAGACCCAGTACTTC. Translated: CASRDNQETQYF. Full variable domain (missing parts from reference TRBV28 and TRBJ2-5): DVKVTQSSRYLVKRTGEKVFLECVQDMDHENMFWYRQDPGLGLRLIYFSYDVKMKEKGDIPEGYSVSREKKERFSLILESASTNQTSMYLCASRDNQETQYFGPGTRLLVL.